This T cell receptor (beta chain) originates from a study of beta chain features in type 1 diabetes. Every donor provided one heparinised blood draw, which averaged approximately 100 mL. This clone was seen a few times. Its antigen is as yet unknown. Expressed TCRB transcripts were sequenced after all isolated RNA was converted to cDNA. Some clones are missing from TCRdb's copy, which holds only in-frame ones; the method was immunoSEQ multiplex PCR. The sample records 300,000 to 400,000 clones, approximately 9.9% being singletons. General study points: TCRB CDR3s from Type 1 diabetes patients were moderately but significantly shorter in all four CD4+ subsets. Fewer junction insertions and more nucleotide deletions appeared in type 1 diabetes patients. Patients showed naive, central memory and Treg TCRB repertoires that appeared more similar than those of healthy donors. With patients and controls alike, PCR might favor shorter templates to an equal degree.

The CDR3 runs to 14 residues. The germline V and J ends were trimmed by 5 bases and 1 base, with 11 bases remaining between them. Germline V lookup: CDR1 SGHAT, CDR2 FQNNGV. This sequence joins TRBV11-2 and TRBJ2-5; D may be TRBD2 (6 bases). What was sequenced was central memory CD4+ T cells from blood. The origin of this receptor is a man in his thirties or forties with type 1 diabetes. In nucleotides, the CDR3 is TGTGCCAGCAGCCTCCGACTAGTCCAAGAGACCCAGTACTTC. Amino acids: CASSLRLVQETQYF.